This T cell receptor (beta chain) was documented in a study of early T cells in non-severe SARS-CoV-2 infection. Background on the study: The sequenced material was bulk RNA from unsorted whole blood, and its chains were unpaired. General study results and limits: VDJdb-based annotation leaned toward anti-spike CD8 responses and missed private and CD4 specificities.

Attachment of unique molecular identifiers to individual cDNA molecules was performed. TCRdb used MiXCR to reprocess the 5' RACE reads, holding one entry per CDR3 protein. The sample records around 81,000 distinct CDR3 sequences, 11% to 15% being singletons. Turning to this clonotype: Its antigen is not known.

CDR1 and CDR2 from the germline V gene are SQVTM and ANQGSEA. The V end was cut by 1 base, the J end by 1 base, with 4 bases between. The CDR3 covers 12 residues. This chain links TRBV29-1 with TRBJ2-5; D is uncertain. The origin of this receptor is an adult who was a healthcare worker with PCR-confirmed SARS-CoV-2 infection or an uninfected control (not recorded which). The material sequenced was whole blood. In DNA form, the CDR3 reads TGCAGCGTTGAAGCAGGCCAAGAGACCCAGTACTTC. Its protein product is CSVEAGQETQYF.